Described below is a single TCR beta chain sequence and its context. The target antigen is unknown. This CDR3 is 12 amino acids long. Trimming shortened V by 6 bases and J by 5 bases, and 9 bases separated the two germline ends. Germline CDR1 KGHSH, CDR2 LQKENI. These data originate in a study of OX40 agonist ivuxolimab in advanced cancers. Whole-study findings and limits: Determination of antigen specificity was not performed for the expanded peripheral T cells. Both blood CD4+ and CD8+ T cells showed clonal growth by week 6 at 0.1 to 3.0 mg/kg.

TCRdb's table, derived via immunoSEQ multiplex PCR, lists solely in-frame clones and lacks some. This sample carries tens of thousands of clones, over 75% of them seen once, and the ten largest clones take around 0.5%. The source of this sequence is an adult with an advanced solid tumor such as melanoma, head and neck, liver or kidney cancer. The specimen comprised CD4+ or CD8+ T cells sorted from blood, sampled in a trial of the OX40 agonist ivuxolimab. V gene TRBV18 combines with J gene TRBJ2-3; D ambiguous. The CDR3 DNA follows: TGTGCCAGCTCCTCCAGAGAAGATACGCAGTATTTT. This translates into CASSSREDTQYF. The full variable domain, its missing parts supplied by reference TRBV18 and TRBJ2-3, is NAGVMQNPRHLVRRRGQEARLRCSPMKGHSHVYWYRQLPEEGLKFMVYLQKENIIDESGMPKERFSAEFPKEGPSILRIQQVVRGDSAAYFCASSSREDTQYFGPGTRLTVL.